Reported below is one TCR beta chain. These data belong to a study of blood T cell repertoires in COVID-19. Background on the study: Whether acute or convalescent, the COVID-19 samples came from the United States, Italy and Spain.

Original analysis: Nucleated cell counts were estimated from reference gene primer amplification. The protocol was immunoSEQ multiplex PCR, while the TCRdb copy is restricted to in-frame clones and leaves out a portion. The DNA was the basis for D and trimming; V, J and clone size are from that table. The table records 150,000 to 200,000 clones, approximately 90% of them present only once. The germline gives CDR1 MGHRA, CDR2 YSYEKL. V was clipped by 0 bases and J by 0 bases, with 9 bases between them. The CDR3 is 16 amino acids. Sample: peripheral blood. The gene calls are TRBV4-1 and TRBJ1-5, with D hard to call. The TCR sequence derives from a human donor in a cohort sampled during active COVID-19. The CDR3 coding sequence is TGCGCCAGCAGCCAAGATCGGGTCGTTAGCAATCAGCCCCAGCATTTT. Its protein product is CASSQDRVVSNQPQHF.